This T cell receptor beta chain is from a study of blood T cells in healthy people across ages. The second PCR ran about 6 to 12 cycles with a sample-barcoded 5' primer and J-beta primers. Every cDNA molecule bore a tag from a template-switch adaptor containing 12 random nucleotides. TCRdb fed the 5' RACE reads into MiXCR, producing one record per CDR3 protein. This sample has around 900,000 distinct CDR3 sequences; about 28% occur once, and the top ten carry 17%. Looked up from germline, CDR1 is MNHEY and CDR2 is SVGEGT. This CDR3 has 11 residues. Trimming removed 2 bases at V and 5 bases at J, with 3 bases between. This clonotype showed up many times. Its matching antigen is unknown. Study-wide results and limits: Higher diversity and more naive CD4+ cells were features of long-lived donors, compared to aged donors. Diversity of TCR beta per million T cells declined in a roughly linear way with age.

This clonotype was sampled from a woman aged 80 or over in good health. This rearrangement joins TRBV6-2 or TRBV6-3 to TRBJ2-5, with unresolved D. Sequenced sample: blood. The CDR3 reads CASSYGETQYF. The CDR3 DNA follows: TGTGCCAGCAGTTACGGGGAGACCCAGTACTTC.